A single sample gave rise to the 14 T cell receptor beta chains below, sequenced in a study of OX40 agonist ivuxolimab in advanced cancers. TCRdb keeps only in-frame clones here, not all; method: immunoSEQ multiplex PCR. The table has around 90,000 clones, roughly 86% seen once. The sample consisted of CD4+ or CD8+ T cells sorted from blood, taken in a trial of the OX40 agonist ivuxolimab. These receptors originate from an adult with an advanced solid tumor such as melanoma, head and neck, liver or kidney cancer.

The gene calls are TRBV9 and TRBJ2-1, with no clear D. Trimming cost V 2 bases and J 5 bases, with 11 bases left between them. Germline CDR1 SGDLS, CDR2 YYNGEE. The CDR3 is 14 residues long. The CDR3 nucleotides are TGTGCCAGCAGCGTGACGGCGTCCCACAATGAGCAGTTCTTC. It yields the protein CASSVTASHNEQFF.

The rearrangement uses TRBV5-1 and TRBJ1-2; unclear D gene. The CDR3 is made up of 14 amino acids. The V gene lost 5 bases and the J gene lost 2 bases, with 13 bases spanning the gap. Germline V lookup: CDR1 SGHRS, CDR2 YFSETQ. CDR3 bases: TGCGCCAGCAGTCCCGGAGGCAGGAACTATGGCTACACCTTC. Amino acids: CASSPGGRNYGYTF.

The chain joins TRBV10-1 to TRBJ2-1; D may be TRBD2 (6 bases). The CDR3 loop spans 14 amino acids. Germline loops: CDR1 WNHNN, CDR2 SYGVQD (reference sequence). V dropped 2 bases and J dropped 4 bases, with 9 bases sitting between them. This CDR3 is CASSENSGYNEQFF. The CDR3 DNA follows: TGCGCCAGCAGTGAGAATAGCGGTTACAATGAGCAGTTCTTC.

V and J are TRBV27 and TRBJ2-1; tentative D call: TRBD2 (5 bases). The germline V gene encodes CDR1 MNHEY and CDR2 SMNVEV (reference sequence). V dropped 0 bases and J dropped 0 bases, with 6 bases sitting between them. CDR3 length: 15 amino acids. The CDR3 region has the DNA TGTGCCAGCAGTTTATCAAGCGGCTCCTACAATGAGCAGTTCTTC. Protein product: CASSLSSGSYNEQFF.

Here the CDR3 reads CASSREGGGLASGNTIYF. CDR3 DNA sequence: TGTGCCAGCTCACGAGAGGGTGGGGGCCTCGCCTCTGGAAACACCATATATTTT. The chain employs TRBV18 and TRBJ1-3; D is perhaps TRBD1 (6 bases). The germline gives CDR1 KGHSH, CDR2 LQKENI. Trimming stripped 4 bases from V and 0 bases from J, with 19 bases between. The length of the CDR3 is 18 residues.

This chain connects TRBV6-4 to TRBJ2-5; D is undetermined. The germline gives CDR1 MRHNA, CDR2 SNTAGT. The CDR3 spans 13 residues. Trimming took 4 bases from V and 5 from J, leaving 11 bases between them. CDR3 DNA sequence: TGTGCCAGCAGTGCCTTCATTGGGGAGACCCAGTACTTC. Amino acids: CASSAFIGETQYF.

The V and J genes are TRBV19 and TRBJ2-1; TRBD2 agrees at 13 bases. The CDR3 extends over 19 amino acids. The J segment lost 4 bases and the V segment lost 5 bases, leaving 14 bases of the junction unmatched. Germline V lookup: CDR1 LNHDA, CDR2 SQIVND (reference sequence). The CDR3 here is CASSPTRTSGSGRYNEQFF. Here the CDR3 DNA reads TGTGCCAGTAGTCCGACGAGGACTAGCGGGAGTGGTCGGTACAATGAGCAGTTCTTC.

This clone occurred a few times. The V gene is TRBV7-9, the J gene TRBJ2-1; D remains ambiguous. V lost 7 bases and J lost 0, with 10 bases in between. CDR3 length: 14 residues. Germline-derived CDR1 and CDR2 are SEHNR and FQNEAQ (reference sequence). The CDR3 bases are TGTGCCAGCAACCTTGCGGCCTCCTACAATGAGCAGTTCTTC. It is translated as CASNLAASYNEQFF.

The chain uses TRBV7-6 and TRBJ2-1, with D tentatively TRBD1 (6 bases). V lost 0 bases and J 4 bases, leaving 7 bases between the germline ends. Germline lookup yields CDR1 SGHVS and CDR2 FNYEAQ. The CDR3 is made up of 14 amino acids. The CDR3 DNA reads TGTGCCAGCAGCTTAGCCGGACAGTACAATGAGCAGTTCTTC. Translation: CASSLAGQYNEQFF.

The chain couples TRBV7-9 to TRBJ2-1, with 8 bases matching TRBD2. CDR3 size: 12 residues. V was pared by 3 bases and J by 15 bases, with 7 bases of the junction left unmatched. CDR1 and CDR2 from the germline V gene are SEHNR and FQNEAQ (reference sequence). CDR3 sequence (DNA): TGTGCCAGCAGCTTGGAGGCGGGGGGACCGTTCTTC. It encodes CASSLEAGGPFF.

CDR3 in amino acids: CASSLDRRGQNSPLHF. CDR3 nucleotide sequence: TGTGCCAGCAGCTTGGATCGCAGGGGGCAGAATTCACCCCTCCACTTT. This chain joins TRBV5-4 and TRBJ1-6; TRBD1 aligns across 8 bases. Per the germline V gene, CDR1 is SGHNT and CDR2 is YYREEE (reference sequence). The CDR3 totals 16 residues. V lost 0 bases, J lost 7 bases, and 6 bases stayed unmatched.

The chain has TRBV28 and TRBJ2-2, with 7 bases fitting TRBD2. Trimming cost V 8 bases and J 4 bases; bases outside gene matches: 4. CDR1 is MDHEN and CDR2 is SYDVKM in the germline V gene. This CDR3 has 13 amino acids. The CDR3 bases are TGTGCCAGCCTGCGGGAGACCACCGGGGAGCTGTTTTTT. It yields the protein CASLRETTGELFF.

This chain uses TRBV6-6 with TRBJ1-4; TRBD1 might be the D (5 bases). The CDR3 spans 14 residues. V gave up 5 bases and J gave up 8 bases, with 15 bases separating them. Per the germline V gene, CDR1 is MNHNY and CDR2 is SVGAGI (reference sequence). In DNA form, the CDR3 reads TGTGCCAGCAGTAACGGGGCCCTGAGCGAAAAACTGTTTTTT. Its translation: CASSNGALSEKLFF.

This chain connects TRBV6-5 to TRBJ1-6, with D perhaps matching TRBD1 (6 bases). Germline CDR1 reads MNHEY; CDR2 reads SVGAGI. CDR3 length: 13 residues. Trimming removed 8 bases from V and 5 bases from J, with 10 bases in between. CDR3 sequence (DNA): TGTGCCAGCGGACAGAGCCATAATTCACCCCTCCACTTT. Translation gives CASGQSHNSPLHF.